What follows are 8 T cell receptor beta chains derived from one specimen sequenced in a study of shared clonotypes between healthy human individuals. Using immunoSEQ multiplex PCR, the repertoire was profiled, and TCRdb retains in-frame clones only, with some absent. The sample has over a million clones, around 97% seen once. The material sequenced was naive CD4+ T cells sorted from blood. Subset given: CD45RA+ positively selected. The receptors originated from a man aged 25 to 40 in good health.

This clone occurred once. The chain links TRBV28 to TRBJ2-7; D unclear. The CDR3 length is 15 residues. From germline, CDR1 is MDHEN and CDR2 SYDVKM. The V end lost 5 bases, the J end lost 0 bases, and 14 bases lay between the germline ends. The CDR3 protein is CASSASTKVSYEQYF. The DNA for the CDR3 is TGTGCCAGCAGTGCATCGACAAAAGTCTCCTACGAGCAGTACTTC.

The CDR3, as DNA: TGTGCCAGCAGTTACTCCAAGGGACTCTATGGCTACACCTTC. It specifies CASSYSKGLYGYTF. The chain employs TRBV6-5 and TRBJ1-2; possibly TRBD1 for D (5 bases). V was shortened by 0 bases and J by 4 bases, with 9 bases between the two germline ends. Germline loops: CDR1 MNHEY, CDR2 SVGAGI. This CDR3 spans 14 amino acids.

The rearrangement joins TRBV25-1 to TRBJ1-5; tentatively, D is TRBD1 (5 bases). Germline V gives CDR1 MGHDK, CDR2 SYGVNS. Trimming took 2 bases from V and 1 from J, leaving 9 bases between them. This CDR3 region has 15 residues. DNA for the CDR3: TGTGCCAGCAGTGAACCGGGGGAAAGCAATCAGCCCCAGCATTTT. It specifies CASSEPGESNQPQHF.

The chain employs TRBV6-5 and TRBJ1-1; D unclear. There are 16 residues in the CDR3. Germline CDR1 and CDR2: MNHEY and SVGAGI. The V gene lost 0 bases and the J gene lost 0 bases, with 11 bases spanning the gap. This chain's CDR3 is CASSYSTQNMNTEAFF. CDR3 coding DNA: TGTGCCAGCAGTTACTCGACGCAGAACATGAACACTGAAGCTTTCTTT.

The rearrangement joins TRBV6-5 to TRBJ2-7, with 11 bases matching TRBD1. The V and J ends lost 6 bases and 4 bases, in that order; junction bases with no gene match: 8. Germline V gene data show CDR1 as MNHEY and CDR2 as SVGAGI. The length of the CDR3 is 15 residues. CDR3 sequence reads: CASSDGTGGLYEQYF. The DNA for the CDR3 is TGTGCCAGCAGCGACGGGACAGGGGGTCTTTACGAGCAGTACTTC.

V and J are TRBV9 and TRBJ2-3; D call uncertain. CDR1 is SGDLS, CDR2 YYNGEE, per germline. CDR3 length equals 14 residues. Deletions cut 4 bases from V and 4 bases from J, with 13 bases between. The chain's CDR3 is CASSPNPSPDTQYF. Here the CDR3 DNA reads TGTGCCAGCAGCCCAAACCCGAGTCCAGATACGCAGTATTTT.

The chain joins TRBV7-8 to TRBJ2-7; 7 positions agree with TRBD2. Looked up from germline, CDR1 is SGHVS and CDR2 is FQNEAQ. The CDR3 is 14 residues long. The ends lost 5 bases at V and 2 bases at J; junction bases unmatched: 6. This CDR3 is CASSVSGLAYEQYF. The CDR3 DNA reads as TGTGCCAGCAGCGTTAGCGGGCTGGCCTACGAGCAGTACTTC.

The chain carries TRBV6-1 and TRBJ2-5, with D possibly being TRBD1 (5 bases). The CDR3 covers 15 residues. The V end lost 2 bases, the J end lost 2 bases, and 12 bases lay between the germline ends. From germline, CDR1 is MNHNS and CDR2 SASEGT. CDR3 protein: CASSEWSQVQETQYF. The CDR3 DNA follows: TGTGCCAGCAGTGAATGGTCACAGGTGCAAGAGACCCAGTACTTC.